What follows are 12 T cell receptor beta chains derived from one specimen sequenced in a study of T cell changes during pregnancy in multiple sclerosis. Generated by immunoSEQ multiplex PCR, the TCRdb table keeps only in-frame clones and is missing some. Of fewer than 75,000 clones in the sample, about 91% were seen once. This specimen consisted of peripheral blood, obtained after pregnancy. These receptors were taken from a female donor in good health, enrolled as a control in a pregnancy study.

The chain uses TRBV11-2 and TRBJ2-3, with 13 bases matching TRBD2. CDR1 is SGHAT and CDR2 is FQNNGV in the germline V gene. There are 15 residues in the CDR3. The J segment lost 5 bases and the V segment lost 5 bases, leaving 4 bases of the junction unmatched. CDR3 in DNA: TGTGCCAGCAGCCTGGGACTAGCGGGACGAGATACGCAGTATTTT. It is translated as CASSLGLAGRDTQYF.

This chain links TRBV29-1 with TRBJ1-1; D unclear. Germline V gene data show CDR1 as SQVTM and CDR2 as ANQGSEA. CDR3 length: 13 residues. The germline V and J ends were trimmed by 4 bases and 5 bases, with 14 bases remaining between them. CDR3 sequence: CSVVLPSITEAFF. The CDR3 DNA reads TGCAGCGTTGTACTCCCCTCAATAACTGAAGCTTTCTTT.

CDR3 nucleotide sequence: TGTGCCAGCAGCTTAGCGGTCACGGGGAGCACAGATACGCAGTATTTT. Translation gives CASSLAVTGSTDTQYF. This rearrangement joins TRBV7-9 to TRBJ2-3, with D possibly matching TRBD2 (5 bases). The CDR3 is 16 residues long. Germline loops: CDR1 SEHNR, CDR2 FQNEAQ (reference sequence). V lost 0 bases and J lost 0, with 10 bases in between. The whole variable domain, remainder taken from reference TRBV7-9 and TRBJ2-3, is DTGVSQNPRHKITKRGQNVTFRCDPISEHNRLYWYRQTLGQGPEFLTYFQNEAQLEKSRLLSDRFSAERPKGSFSTLEIQRTEQGDSAMYLCASSLAVTGSTDTQYFGPGTRLTVL.

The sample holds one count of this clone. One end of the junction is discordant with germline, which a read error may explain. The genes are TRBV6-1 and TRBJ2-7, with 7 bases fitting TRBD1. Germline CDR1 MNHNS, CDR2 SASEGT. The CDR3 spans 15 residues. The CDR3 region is CASREGTGVWYEQYF. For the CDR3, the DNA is TGTGCCAGCAGGGAAGGAACAGGGGTCTGGTACGAGCAGTACTTC.

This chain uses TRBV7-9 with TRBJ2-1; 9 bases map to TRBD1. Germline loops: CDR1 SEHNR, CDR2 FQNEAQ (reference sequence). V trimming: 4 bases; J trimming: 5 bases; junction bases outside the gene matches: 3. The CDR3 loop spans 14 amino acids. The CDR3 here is CASSWDRADNEQFF. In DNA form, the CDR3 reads TGTGCCAGCAGCTGGGACAGGGCAGACAATGAGCAGTTCTTC.

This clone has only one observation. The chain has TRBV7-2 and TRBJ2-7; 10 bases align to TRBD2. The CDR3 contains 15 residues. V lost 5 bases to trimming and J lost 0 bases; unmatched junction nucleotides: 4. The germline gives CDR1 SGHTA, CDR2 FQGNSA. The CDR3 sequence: CASSTLAGDSYEQYF. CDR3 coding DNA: TGTGCCAGCAGCACTCTAGCGGGGGACTCCTACGAGCAGTACTTC.

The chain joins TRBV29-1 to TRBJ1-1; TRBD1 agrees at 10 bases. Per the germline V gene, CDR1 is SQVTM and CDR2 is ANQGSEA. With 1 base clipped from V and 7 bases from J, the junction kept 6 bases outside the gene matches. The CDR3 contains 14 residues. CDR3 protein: CSVEGDRGQSEAFF. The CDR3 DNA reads TGCAGCGTTGAAGGAGACAGGGGGCAAAGTGAAGCTTTCTTT. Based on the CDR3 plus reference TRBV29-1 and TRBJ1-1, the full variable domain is SAVISQKPSRDICQRGTSLTIQCQVDSQVTMMFWYRQQPGQSLTLIATANQGSEATYESGFVIDKFPISRPNLTFSTLTVSNMSPEDSSIYLCSVEGDRGQSEAFFGQGTRLTVV.

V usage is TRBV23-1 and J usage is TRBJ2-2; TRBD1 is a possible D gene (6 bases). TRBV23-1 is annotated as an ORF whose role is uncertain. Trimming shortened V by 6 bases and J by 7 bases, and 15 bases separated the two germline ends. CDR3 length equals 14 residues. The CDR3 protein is CASSQTGLNGELFF. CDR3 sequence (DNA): TGCGCCAGCAGCCAAACAGGGCTGAACGGGGAGCTGTTTTTT.

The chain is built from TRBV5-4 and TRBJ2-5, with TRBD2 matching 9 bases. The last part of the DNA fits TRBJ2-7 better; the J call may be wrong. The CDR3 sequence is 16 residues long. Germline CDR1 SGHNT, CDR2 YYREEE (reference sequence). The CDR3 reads CASSSSLSGSNHEQYF. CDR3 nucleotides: TGTGCCAGCAGCTCTTCACTTAGCGGGAGCAACCACGAGCAGTACTTC.

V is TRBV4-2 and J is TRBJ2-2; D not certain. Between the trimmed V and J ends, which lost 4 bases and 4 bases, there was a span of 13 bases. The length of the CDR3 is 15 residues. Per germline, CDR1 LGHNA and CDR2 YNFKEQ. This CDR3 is CASSPEERSTGELFF. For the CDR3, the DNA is TGTGCCAGCAGCCCCGAGGAAAGGAGCACCGGGGAGCTGTTTTTT.

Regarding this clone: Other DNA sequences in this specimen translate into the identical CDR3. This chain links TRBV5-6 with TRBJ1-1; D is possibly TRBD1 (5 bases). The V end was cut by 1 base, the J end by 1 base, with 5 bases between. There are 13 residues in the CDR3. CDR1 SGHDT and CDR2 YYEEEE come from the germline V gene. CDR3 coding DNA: TGTGCCAGCAGCTTGACAGGGAACACTGAAGCTTTCTTT. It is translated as CASSLTGNTEAFF.

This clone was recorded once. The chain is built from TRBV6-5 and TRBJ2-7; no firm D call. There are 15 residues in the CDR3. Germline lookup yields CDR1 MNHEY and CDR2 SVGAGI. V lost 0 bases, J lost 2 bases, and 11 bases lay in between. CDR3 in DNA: TGTGCCAGCAGTTACTCGTTTGCGAAACCCTACGAGCAGTACTTC. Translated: CASSYSFAKPYEQYF.